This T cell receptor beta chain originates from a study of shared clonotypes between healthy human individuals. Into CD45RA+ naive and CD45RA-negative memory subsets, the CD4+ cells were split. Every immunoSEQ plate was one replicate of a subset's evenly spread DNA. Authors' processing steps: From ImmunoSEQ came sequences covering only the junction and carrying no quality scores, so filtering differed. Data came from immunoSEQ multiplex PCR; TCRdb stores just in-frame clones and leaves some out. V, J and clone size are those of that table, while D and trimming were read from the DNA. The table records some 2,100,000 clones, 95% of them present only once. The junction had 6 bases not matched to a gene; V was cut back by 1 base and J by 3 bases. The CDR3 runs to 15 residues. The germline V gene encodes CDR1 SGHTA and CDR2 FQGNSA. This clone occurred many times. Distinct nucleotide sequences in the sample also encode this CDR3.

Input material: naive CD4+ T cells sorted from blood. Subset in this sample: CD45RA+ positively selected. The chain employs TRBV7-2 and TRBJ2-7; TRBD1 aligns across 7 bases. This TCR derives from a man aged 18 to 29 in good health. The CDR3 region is CASSLGQGGIYEQYF. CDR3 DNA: TGTGCCAGCAGCTTAGGACAGGGTGGTATCTACGAGCAGTACTTC.